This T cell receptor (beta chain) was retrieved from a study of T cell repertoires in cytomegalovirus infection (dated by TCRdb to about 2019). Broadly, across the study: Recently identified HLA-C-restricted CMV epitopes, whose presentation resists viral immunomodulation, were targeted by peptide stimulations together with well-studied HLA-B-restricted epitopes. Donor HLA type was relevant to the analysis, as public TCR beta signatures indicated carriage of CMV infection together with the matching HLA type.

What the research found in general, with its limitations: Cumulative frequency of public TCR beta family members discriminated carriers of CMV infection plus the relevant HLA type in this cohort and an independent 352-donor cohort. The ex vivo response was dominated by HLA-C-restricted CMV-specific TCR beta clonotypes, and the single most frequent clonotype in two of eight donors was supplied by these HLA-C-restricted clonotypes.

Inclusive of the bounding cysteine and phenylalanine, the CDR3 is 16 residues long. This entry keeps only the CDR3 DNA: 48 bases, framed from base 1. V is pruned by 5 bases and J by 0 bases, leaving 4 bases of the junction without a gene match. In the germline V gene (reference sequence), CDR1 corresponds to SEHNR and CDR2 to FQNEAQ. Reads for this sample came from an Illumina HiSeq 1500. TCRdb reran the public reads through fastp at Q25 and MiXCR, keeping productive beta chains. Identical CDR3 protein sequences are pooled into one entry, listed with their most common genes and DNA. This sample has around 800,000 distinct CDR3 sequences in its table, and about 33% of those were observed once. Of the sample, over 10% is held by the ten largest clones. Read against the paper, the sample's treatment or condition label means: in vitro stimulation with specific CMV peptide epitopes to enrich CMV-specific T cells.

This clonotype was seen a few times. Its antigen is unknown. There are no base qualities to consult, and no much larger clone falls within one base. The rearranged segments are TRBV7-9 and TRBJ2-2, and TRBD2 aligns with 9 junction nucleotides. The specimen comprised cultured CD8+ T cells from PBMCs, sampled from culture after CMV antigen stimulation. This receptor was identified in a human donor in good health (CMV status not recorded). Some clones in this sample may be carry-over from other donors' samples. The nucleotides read TGTGCCAGCAGCCCCCCTAGCGGGACGAACACCGGGGAGCTGTTTTTT. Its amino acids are CASSPPSGTNTGELFF.